These T cell receptor beta chains were read from a single sample in a study of response to subunit inactivated influenza vaccine. TCRdb reprocessed the RT-PCR reads with MiXCR, giving one entry per CDR3 protein. The table shows 650,000 to 800,000 distinct CDR3 sequences, with about 18% occurring only once. The material sequenced was PBMCs from blood, taken about 5 days after vaccination. The receptors here all came from a man aged 50 or older who received an inactivated influenza vaccine. CDR3s include the opening cysteine and the closing phenylalanine or tryptophan. The D gene is left open where the match is weak. Not all rows give a size; the values are once, few, many and, for expanded clones, a class.

V gene: TRBV4-2
clone size: .
D gene: .
J gene: TRBJ2-4
CDR3 DNA: TGTGCCAGCAGCCCCCTAGGCGGACTAGCCAAAAACATTCAGTACTTC
CDR3 protein: CASSPLGGLAKNIQYF

V gene: TRBV6-5
clone size: .
D gene: .
J gene: TRBJ2-2
CDR3 DNA: TGTGCCAGCAGTTCCCTCAGGGGTTACACCGGGGAGCTGTTTTTT
CDR3 protein: CASSSLRGYTGELFF

V gene: TRBV7-2
clone size: .
D gene: .
J gene: TRBJ1-5
CDR3 DNA: TGTGCCAGCAGTGCCCAGGCAAATCAGCCCCAGCATTTT
CDR3 protein: CASSAQANQPQHF

V gene: TRBV10-3
clone size: few
D gene: .
J gene: TRBJ2-6
CDR3 DNA: TGTGCCATCAGAGGGCAAGACTCTGGGGCCAACGTCCTGACTTTC
CDR3 protein: CAIRGQDSGANVLTF

V gene: TRBV12-3/TRBV12-4
clone size: many
D gene: .
J gene: TRBJ2-2
CDR3 DNA: TGTGCCAGCACCCTACGTGTGGGGGCGGGAACCGGGGAGCTGTTTTTT
CDR3 protein: CASTLRVGAGTGELFF

V gene: TRBV7-2
clone size: .
D gene: TRBD2
J gene: TRBJ2-3
CDR3 DNA: TGTGCCAGCAGCTTATTTGGGGGGACTAGCGGGGGAGATACGCAGTATTTT
CDR3 protein: CASSLFGGTSGGDTQYF

V gene: TRBV20-1
clone size: .
D gene: .
J gene: TRBJ2-3
CDR3 DNA: TGCAGTGCTATCCCCAGACGGGGCACAGATACGCAGTATTTT
CDR3 protein: CSAIPRRGTDTQYF

V gene: TRBV11-2
clone size: .
D gene: TRBD1
J gene: TRBJ2-1
CDR3 DNA: TGTGCCAGCAGCCGCCTGACAGGGGCTCTGGATGAGCAGTTCTTC
CDR3 protein: CASSRLTGALDEQFF

V gene: TRBV15
clone size: many
D gene: TRBD1
J gene: TRBJ2-3
CDR3 DNA: TGTGCCACCAGCAGAGGGGACAGAGACACAGATACGCAGTATTTT
CDR3 protein: CATSRGDRDTDTQYF

V gene: TRBV20-1
clone size: .
D gene: .
J gene: TRBJ2-4
CDR3 DNA: TGCAGTGCCCACGGAGCCAAAAACATTCAGTACTTC
CDR3 protein: CSAHGAKNIQYF

V gene: TRBV4-3
clone size: many
D gene: .
J gene: TRBJ1-1
CDR3 DNA: TGCGCCAGCAGCCAAGAACGCGACATAGGAGCTTTCTTT
CDR3 protein: CASSQERDIGAFF

V gene: TRBV7-2
clone size: few
D gene: .
J gene: TRBJ2-5
CDR3 DNA: TGTGCCAGCAGCAACCACGCGCGAGAGACCCAGTACTTC
CDR3 protein: CASSNHARETQYF

V gene: TRBV24-1
clone size: few
D gene: .
J gene: TRBJ2-2
CDR3 DNA: TGTGCCACCAGTGAGCCTAACACCGGGGAGCTGTTTTTT
CDR3 protein: CATSEPNTGELFF

V gene: TRBV27
clone size: few
D gene: .
J gene: TRBJ2-7
CDR3 DNA: TGTGCCAGCAGTTTATCGAGGCAGGGGAACCACGAGCAGTACTTC
CDR3 protein: CASSLSRQGNHEQYF

V gene: TRBV12-3/TRBV12-4
clone size: few
D gene: TRBD1
J gene: TRBJ1-1
CDR3 DNA: TGTGCCAGCAGTTTATGGACAGGGGGGAACACTGAAGCTTTCTTT
CDR3 protein: CASSLWTGGNTEAFF

V gene: TRBV7-2
clone size: .
D gene: .
J gene: TRBJ2-3
CDR3 DNA: TGTGCCAGCAGCTTAGGTGGCAGGGGCGGGACAGATACGCAGTATTTT
CDR3 protein: CASSLGGRGGTDTQYF

V gene: TRBV24-1
clone size: .
D gene: .
J gene: TRBJ2-3
CDR3 DNA: TGTGCCACCAGTGACGCAGGGTCAGATACGCAGTATTTT
CDR3 protein: CATSDAGSDTQYF

V gene: TRBV7-9
clone size: once
D gene: TRBD1
J gene: TRBJ2-1
CDR3 DNA: TGTGCCAGCAGCACCCCCCGGGACAGTTACAATGAGCAGTTCTTC
CDR3 protein: CASSTPRDSYNEQFF

V gene: TRBV5-1
clone size: few
D gene: .
J gene: TRBJ1-1
CDR3 DNA: TGCGCCAGCAGCTTTGGAAGGGGGGGGATGAACACTGAAGCTTTCTTT
CDR3 protein: CASSFGRGGMNTEAFF

V gene: TRBV27
clone size: many
D gene: TRBD2
J gene: TRBJ2-5
CDR3 DNA: TGTGCCAGCAGTAGGGGACTAGCGGGAGGGCCTAGGGAGACCCAGTACTTC
CDR3 protein: CASSRGLAGGPRETQYF

V gene: TRBV4-1
clone size: .
D gene: .
J gene: TRBJ1-2
CDR3 DNA: TGCGCCAGCAGCCAATCCCAGGGGTATGAGGGCTACACCTTC
CDR3 protein: CASSQSQGYEGYTF

V gene: TRBV7-3
clone size: few
D gene: TRBD2
J gene: TRBJ2-7
CDR3 DNA: TGTGCCAGCAGCTTAAATAGGCCACTAGCGGGACACTCCTACGAGCAGTACTTC
CDR3 protein: CASSLNRPLAGHSYEQYF

V gene: TRBV11-2
clone size: .
D gene: TRBD2
J gene: TRBJ2-3
CDR3 DNA: TGTGCCAGCAGCCCCGAACTAGCGGGGGGAGATACGCAGTATTTT
CDR3 protein: CASSPELAGGDTQYF

V gene: TRBV24-1
clone size: .
D gene: .
J gene: TRBJ1-2
CDR3 DNA: TGTGCCACCAGTCCCGGGCCTATAGTGGACTATGGCTACACCTTC
CDR3 protein: CATSPGPIVDYGYTF

V gene: TRBV6-5
clone size: few
D gene: .
J gene: TRBJ1-1
CDR3 DNA: TGTGCCAGCAGTTACCAGGCCGGAACTCCCATCACTGAAGCTTTCTTT
CDR3 protein: CASSYQAGTPITEAFF

V gene: TRBV29-1
clone size: few
D gene: .
J gene: TRBJ2-7
CDR3 DNA: TGCAGCGTTGATGGGGCCTACGAGCAGTACTTC
CDR3 protein: CSVDGAYEQYF

V gene: TRBV6-5
clone size: .
D gene: .
J gene: TRBJ1-2
CDR3 DNA: TGTGCCAGCAGTTCCCCACGGGACAACGGCTACACCTTC
CDR3 protein: CASSSPRDNGYTF

V gene: TRBV5-1
clone size: .
D gene: TRBD1
J gene: TRBJ2-5
CDR3 DNA: TGCGCCAGCAGCCTTGAGGGGGCCGAGTACTTC
CDR3 protein: CASSLEGAEYF

V gene: TRBV6-5
clone size: .
D gene: TRBD1
J gene: TRBJ2-7
CDR3 DNA: TGTGCCAGCAGTTGGACAGGGAATGTCTACGAGCAGTACTTC
CDR3 protein: CASSWTGNVYEQYF

V gene: TRBV18
clone size: few
D gene: TRBD1
J gene: TRBJ2-7
CDR3 DNA: TGTGCCAGCAAGGGCCAGGGGGAAGCCTACGAGCAGTACTTC
CDR3 protein: CASKGQGEAYEQYF

V gene: TRBV7-2
clone size: .
D gene: .
J gene: TRBJ2-7
CDR3 DNA: TGTGCCAGCAGCTCCCTACCCGGAGAGCAGTACTTC
CDR3 protein: CASSSLPGEQYF

V gene: TRBV5-8
clone size: .
D gene: .
J gene: TRBJ1-5
CDR3 DNA: TGTGCCAGCAGCTTCGGCAGGGAAAATCAGCCCCAGCATTTT
CDR3 protein: CASSFGRENQPQHF

V gene: TRBV4-2
clone size: few
D gene: .
J gene: TRBJ1-5
CDR3 DNA: TGTGCCAGCAGCCAAGGCGGACAGAATCAGCCCCAGCATTTT
CDR3 protein: CASSQGGQNQPQHF

V gene: TRBV7-9
clone size: .
D gene: TRBD2
J gene: TRBJ2-1
CDR3 DNA: TGTGCCAGCGTAGGAGGGACTAGTTCGGCTGAGCAGTTCTTC
CDR3 protein: CASVGGTSSAEQFF

V gene: TRBV28
clone size: .
D gene: .
J gene: TRBJ2-2
CDR3 DNA: TGTGCCAGCAGTTCCCGGACACCTGTTACCGGGGAGCTGTTTTTT
CDR3 protein: CASSSRTPVTGELFF

V gene: TRBV7-2
clone size: few
D gene: .
J gene: TRBJ2-3
CDR3 DNA: TGTGCCAGCACCAAACAGGGAACGGCGCAGTATTTT
CDR3 protein: CASTKQGTAQYF

V gene: TRBV20-1
clone size: few
D gene: .
J gene: TRBJ2-5
CDR3 DNA: TGCAGTGCTAGCATTCTTTTTAGGGCTAGCCAGTACCAAGAGACCCAGTACTTC
CDR3 protein: CSASILFRASQYQETQYF